This T cell receptor beta chain emerged from a study of T-cell memory formation after mild COVID-19. A single record per CDR3 protein comes from TCRdb applying MiXCR to the 5' RACE reads. This sample has under 350,000 distinct CDR3 sequences, with about 17% found just once. The sequenced sample consisted of PBMCs or a T cell subset sorted from them (not recorded which). The sequence was collected from a man aged 18 to 29 who had mild COVID-19 (a few samples of this study predate the infection). Cell type and time point are not known.

DNA for the CDR3: TGTGCCAGCAGTTCACTGGGGACAAAGCATTACGAGCAGTACGTC. Translated, it gives CASSSLGTKHYEQYV. The rearrangement links TRBV11-2 to TRBJ2-7; tentative D call: TRBD1 (6 bases). V lost 6 bases, J lost 4 bases, and 19 bases lay in between. Germline V gives CDR1 SGHAT, CDR2 FQNNGV. The CDR3 has 15 amino acids.